The entry that follows covers one TCR beta chain sequence. The source of the sample is a study of T cells in pancreatic ductal adenocarcinoma. CDR1 and CDR2 from the germline V gene are MNHEY and SMNVEV (reference sequence). The CDR3 length is 16 residues. V shed 6 bases and J 2 bases; nucleotides not matched to a gene: 11. The selected patients with pancreatic ductal adenocarcinoma had surgery but no neoadjuvant therapy. Data came from immunoSEQ multiplex PCR; TCRdb stores just in-frame clones and leaves some out. The sample lists roughly 100,000 clones; roughly 96% were seen once. This sequence originates from a human donor with pancreatic ductal adenocarcinoma. Sequencing was carried out using PBMCs. The chain employs TRBV27 and TRBJ2-7; 9 nucleotides align to TRBD1. The CDR3 region is CASRRAQGADTYEQYF. DNA for the CDR3: TGTGCCAGCAGGAGAGCACAGGGGGCGGACACCTACGAGCAGTACTTC.